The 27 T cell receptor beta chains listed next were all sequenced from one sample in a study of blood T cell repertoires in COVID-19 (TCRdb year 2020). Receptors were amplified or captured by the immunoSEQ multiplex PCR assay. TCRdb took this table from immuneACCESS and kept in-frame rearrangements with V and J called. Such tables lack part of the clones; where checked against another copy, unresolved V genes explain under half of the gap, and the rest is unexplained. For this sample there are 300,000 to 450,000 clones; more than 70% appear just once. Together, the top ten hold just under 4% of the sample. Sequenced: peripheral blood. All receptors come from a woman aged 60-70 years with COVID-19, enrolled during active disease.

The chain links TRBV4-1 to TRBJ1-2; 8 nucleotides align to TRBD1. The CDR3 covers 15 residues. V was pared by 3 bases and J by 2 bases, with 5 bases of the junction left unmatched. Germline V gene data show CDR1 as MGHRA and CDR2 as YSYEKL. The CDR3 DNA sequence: TGCGCCAGCAGCCACCCGACAGGGGCCAACTATGGCTACACCTTC. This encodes CASSHPTGANYGYTF.

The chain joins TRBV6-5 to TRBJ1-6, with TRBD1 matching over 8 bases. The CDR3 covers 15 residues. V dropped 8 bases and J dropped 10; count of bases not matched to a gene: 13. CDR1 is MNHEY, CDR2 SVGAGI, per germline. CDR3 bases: TGTGCCAGCGGGTGGGGACAGGCACCGGGCTCACCCCTCCACTTT. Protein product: CASGWGQAPGSPLHF.

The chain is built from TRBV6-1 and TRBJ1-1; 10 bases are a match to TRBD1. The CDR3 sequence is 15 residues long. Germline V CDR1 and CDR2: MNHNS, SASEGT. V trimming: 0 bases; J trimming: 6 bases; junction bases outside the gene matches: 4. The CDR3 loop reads CASSEATGGYSEAFF. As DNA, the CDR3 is TGTGCCAGCAGTGAAGCGACAGGGGGCTATTCTGAAGCTTTCTTT.

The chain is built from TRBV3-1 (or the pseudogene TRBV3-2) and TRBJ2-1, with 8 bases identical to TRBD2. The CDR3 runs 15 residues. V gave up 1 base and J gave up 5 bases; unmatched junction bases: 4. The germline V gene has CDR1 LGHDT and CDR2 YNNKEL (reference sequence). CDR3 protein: CASSQAGGGHNEQFF. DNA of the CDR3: TGTGCCAGCAGCCAAGCGGGGGGGGGACACAATGAGCAGTTCTTC.

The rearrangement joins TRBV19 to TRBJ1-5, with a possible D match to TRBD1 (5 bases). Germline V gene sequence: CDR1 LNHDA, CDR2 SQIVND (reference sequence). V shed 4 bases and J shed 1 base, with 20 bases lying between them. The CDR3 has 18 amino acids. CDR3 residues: CASSTPPGGVLSNQPQHF. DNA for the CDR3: TGTGCCAGTAGTACCCCCCCCGGGGGGGTGTTGAGCAATCAGCCCCAGCATTTT.

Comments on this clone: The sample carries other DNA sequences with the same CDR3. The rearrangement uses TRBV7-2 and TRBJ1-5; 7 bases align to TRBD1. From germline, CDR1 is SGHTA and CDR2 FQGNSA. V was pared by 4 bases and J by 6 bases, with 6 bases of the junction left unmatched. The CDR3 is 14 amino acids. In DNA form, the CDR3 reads TGTGCCAGCAGCTCCAGGACAGGAATTCAGCCCCAGCATTTT. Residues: CASSSRTGIQPQHF.

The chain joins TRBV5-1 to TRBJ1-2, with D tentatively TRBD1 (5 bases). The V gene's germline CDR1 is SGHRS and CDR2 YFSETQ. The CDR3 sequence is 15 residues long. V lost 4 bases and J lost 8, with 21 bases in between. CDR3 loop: CASSPRVSVESGYTF. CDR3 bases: TGCGCCAGCAGCCCCAGGGTATCAGTTGAGAGCGGCTACACCTTC.

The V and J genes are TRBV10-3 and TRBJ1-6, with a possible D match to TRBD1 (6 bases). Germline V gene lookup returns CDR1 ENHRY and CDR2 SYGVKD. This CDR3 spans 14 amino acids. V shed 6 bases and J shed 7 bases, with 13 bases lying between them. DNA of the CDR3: TGTGCCATCAGCCCCCAGGGGTACAATTCACCCCTCCACTTT. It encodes CAISPQGYNSPLHF.

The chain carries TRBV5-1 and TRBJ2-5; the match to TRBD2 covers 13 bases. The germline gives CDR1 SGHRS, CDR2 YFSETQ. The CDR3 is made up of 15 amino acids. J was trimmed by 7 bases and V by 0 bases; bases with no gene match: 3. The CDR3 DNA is TGCGCCAGCAGCTTGGCCTGGACTAGCGGGGGGACCCAGTACTTC. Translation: CASSLAWTSGGTQYF.

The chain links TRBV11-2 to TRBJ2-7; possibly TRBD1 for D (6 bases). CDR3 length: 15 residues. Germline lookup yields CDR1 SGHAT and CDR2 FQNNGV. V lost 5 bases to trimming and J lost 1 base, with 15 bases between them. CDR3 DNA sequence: TGTGCCAGCAGCGGTGGGACACACATTTCCTACGAGCAGTACTTC. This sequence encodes CASSGGTHISYEQYF.

In DNA form, the CDR3 reads TGTGCCAGCAGCTTGGCCGGTGGGGCCGGTCAGCCCCAGCATTTT. Protein product: CASSLAGGAGQPQHF. This chain links TRBV5-6 with TRBJ1-5, with D tentatively TRBD1 (5 bases). Trimming left V 0 bases short and J 6 bases short, with 13 bases between. Germline V gene sequence: CDR1 SGHDT, CDR2 YYEEEE. The CDR3 is 15 amino acids.

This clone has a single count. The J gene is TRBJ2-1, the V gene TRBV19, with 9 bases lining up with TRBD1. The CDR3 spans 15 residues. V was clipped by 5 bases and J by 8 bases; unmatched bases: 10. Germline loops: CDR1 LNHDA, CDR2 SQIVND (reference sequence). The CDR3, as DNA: TGTGCCAGTAGTGCCGCCGGGACAGGGAGCTATGAGCAGTTCTTC. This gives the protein CASSAAGTGSYEQFF. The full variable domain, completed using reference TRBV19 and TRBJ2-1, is DGGITQSPKYLFRKEGQNVTLSCEQNLNHDAMYWYRQDPGQGLRLIYYSQIVNDFQKGDIAEGYSVSREKKESFPLTVTSAQKNPTAFYLCASSAAGTGSYEQFFGPGTRLTVL.

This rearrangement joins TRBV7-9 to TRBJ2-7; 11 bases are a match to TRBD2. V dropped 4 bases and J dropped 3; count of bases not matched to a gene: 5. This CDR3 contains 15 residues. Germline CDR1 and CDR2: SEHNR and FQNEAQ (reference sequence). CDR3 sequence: CASSSGTSGFYEQYF. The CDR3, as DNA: TGTGCCAGCAGCTCCGGGACTAGCGGTTTCTACGAGCAGTACTTC.

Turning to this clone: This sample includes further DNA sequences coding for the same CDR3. CDR3 in amino acids: CASSQEVGVNYGYTF. CDR3 sequence (DNA): TGTGCCAGCAGCCAAGAGGTAGGGGTTAACTATGGCTACACCTTC. This chain uses TRBV3-1 (or the pseudogene TRBV3-2) with TRBJ1-2, with D perhaps TRBD1 (5 bases). This CDR3 is 15 amino acids long. Germline assignment: CDR1 LGHDT and CDR2 YNNKEL (reference sequence). V lost 0 bases and J lost 1, with 9 bases in between.

CDR3: CASSPRGSTGELFF. In DNA form, the CDR3 reads TGTGCCAGCAGCCCCAGGGGTAGCACCGGGGAGCTGTTTTTT. This rearrangement joins TRBV6-5 to TRBJ2-2; a weak D match, TRBD1 (6 bases). Germline V lookup: CDR1 MNHEY, CDR2 SVGAGI. The V end was cut by 6 bases, the J end by 4 bases, with 12 bases between. The CDR3 is 14 amino acids.

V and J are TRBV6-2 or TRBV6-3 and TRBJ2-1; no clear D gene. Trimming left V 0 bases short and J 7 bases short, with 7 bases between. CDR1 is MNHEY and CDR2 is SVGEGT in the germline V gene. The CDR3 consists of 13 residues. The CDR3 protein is CASSYSGTNEQFF. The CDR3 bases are TGTGCCAGCAGTTACTCTGGCACAAATGAGCAGTTCTTC.

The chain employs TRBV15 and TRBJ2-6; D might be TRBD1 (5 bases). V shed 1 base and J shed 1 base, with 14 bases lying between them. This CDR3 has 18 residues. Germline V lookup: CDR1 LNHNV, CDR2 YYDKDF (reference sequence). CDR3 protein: CATSRGFPDNSGANVLTF. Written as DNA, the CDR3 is TGTGCCACCAGCAGAGGTTTCCCGGACAATTCTGGGGCCAACGTCCTGACTTTC.

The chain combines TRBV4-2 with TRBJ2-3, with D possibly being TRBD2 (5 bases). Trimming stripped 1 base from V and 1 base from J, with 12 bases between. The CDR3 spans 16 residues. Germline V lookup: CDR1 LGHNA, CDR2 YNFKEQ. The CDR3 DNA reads TGTGCCAGCAGCCAAGGCAGCCTCGGGGGCACAGATACGCAGTATTTT. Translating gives CASSQGSLGGTDTQYF.

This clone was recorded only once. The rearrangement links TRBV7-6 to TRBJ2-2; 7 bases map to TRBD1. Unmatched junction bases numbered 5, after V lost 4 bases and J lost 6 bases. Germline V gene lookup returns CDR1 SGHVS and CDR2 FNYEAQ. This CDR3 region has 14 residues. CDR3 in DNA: TGTGCCAGCAGCTCTACAGGGGCGGCCGGGGAGCTGTTTTTT. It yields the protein CASSSTGAAGELFF. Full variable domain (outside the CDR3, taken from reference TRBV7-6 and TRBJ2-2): GAGVSQSPRYKVTKRGQDVALRCDPISGHVSLYWYRQALGQGPEFLTYFNYEAQQDKSGLPNDRFSAERPEGSISTLTIQRTEQRDSAMYRCASSSTGAAGELFFGEGSRLTVL.

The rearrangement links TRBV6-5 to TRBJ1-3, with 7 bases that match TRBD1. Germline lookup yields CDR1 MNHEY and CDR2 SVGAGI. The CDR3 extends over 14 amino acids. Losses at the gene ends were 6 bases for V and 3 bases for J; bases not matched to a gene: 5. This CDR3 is CASSRDRVGNTIYF. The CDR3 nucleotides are TGTGCCAGCAGCCGAGACAGGGTTGGAAACACCATATATTTT.

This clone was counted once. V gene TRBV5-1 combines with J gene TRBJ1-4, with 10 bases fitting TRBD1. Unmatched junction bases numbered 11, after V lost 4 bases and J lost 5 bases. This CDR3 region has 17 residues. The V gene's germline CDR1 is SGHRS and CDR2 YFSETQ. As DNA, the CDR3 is TGCGCCAGCAGCCTGAGGAATCCGGGACAGGGGAATGAAAAACTGTTTTTT. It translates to CASSLRNPGQGNEKLFF.

The CDR3 spells CASSTEQGLIYGYTF. CDR3 DNA: TGTGCCAGCTCAACAGAGCAGGGGCTCATTTATGGCTACACCTTC. The chain has TRBV18 and TRBJ1-2; maybe TRBD1 (6 bases). Germline CDR1 is KGHSH and CDR2 is LQKENI. The CDR3 consists of 15 residues. V shed 5 bases and J shed 5 bases, with 18 bases lying between them.

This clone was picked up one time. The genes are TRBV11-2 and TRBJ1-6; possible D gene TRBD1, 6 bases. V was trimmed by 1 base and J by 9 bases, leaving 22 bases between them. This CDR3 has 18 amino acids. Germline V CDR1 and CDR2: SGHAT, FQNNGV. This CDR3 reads CASSLVSSRNREGSPLHF. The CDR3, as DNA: TGTGCCAGCAGCTTAGTGTCCAGCCGGAACAGGGAGGGTTCACCCCTCCACTTT. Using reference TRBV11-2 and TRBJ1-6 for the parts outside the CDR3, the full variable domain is EAGVAQSPRYKIIEKRQSVAFWCNPISGHATLYWYQQILGQGPKLLIQFQNNGVVDDSQLPKDRFSAERLKGVDSTLKIQPAKLEDSAVYLCASSLVSSRNREGSPLHFGNGTRLTVT.

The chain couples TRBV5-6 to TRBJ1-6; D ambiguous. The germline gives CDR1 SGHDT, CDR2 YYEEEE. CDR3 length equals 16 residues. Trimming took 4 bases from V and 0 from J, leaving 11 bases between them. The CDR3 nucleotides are TGTGCCAGCAGCCTGAGATCGAGCTCCTATAATTCACCCCTCCACTTT. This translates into CASSLRSSSYNSPLHF.

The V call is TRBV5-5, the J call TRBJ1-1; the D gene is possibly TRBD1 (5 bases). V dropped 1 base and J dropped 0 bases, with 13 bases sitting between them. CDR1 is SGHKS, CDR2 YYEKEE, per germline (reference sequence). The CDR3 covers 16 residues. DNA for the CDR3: TGTGCCAGCAGCTTGAGTAGTCGGACATTGAACACTGAAGCTTTCTTT. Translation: CASSLSSRTLNTEAFF.

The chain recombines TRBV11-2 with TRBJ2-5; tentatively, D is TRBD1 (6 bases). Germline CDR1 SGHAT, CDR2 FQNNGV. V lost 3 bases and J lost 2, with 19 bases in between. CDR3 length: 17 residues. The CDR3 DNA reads TGTGCCAGCAGCTTCGACAGGTTCAGCGGAAGACAAGAGACCCAGTACTTC. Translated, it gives CASSFDRFSGRQETQYF.

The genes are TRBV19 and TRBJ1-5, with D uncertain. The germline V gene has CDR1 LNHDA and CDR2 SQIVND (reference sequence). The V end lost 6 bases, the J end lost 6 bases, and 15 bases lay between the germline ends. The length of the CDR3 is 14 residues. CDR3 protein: CASSPLVAVQPQHF. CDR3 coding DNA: TGTGCCAGTAGCCCCCTGGTTGCGGTTCAGCCCCAGCATTTT.